The sequence of this T cell receptor (beta chain) was determined in a study of T-cell reconstitution after alpha-beta-depleted transplantation in children. This clonotype was seen ten or more times. V was clipped by 4 bases and J by 2 bases; unmatched bases: 1. This CDR3 has 14 residues. Per germline, CDR1 SGHTA and CDR2 FQGNSA. The library targeted TCRbeta and was prepared with unique molecular identifiers. Via MiXCR, TCRdb re-called the PCR reads, giving one row per CDR3 protein. This table has a few hundred thousand distinct CDR3 sequences, roughly 21% appearing once. The sequence derives from a human donor who donated a stem cell graft to a child with acute myeloid leukemia. This chain connects TRBV7-2 to TRBJ2-7, with 11 bases aligning to TRBD2. The sequences come from PBMCs from the stem cell graft donor, collected from the stem cell graft. The CDR3 nucleotides read TGTGCCAGCAGCTCGACTAGCGGGACCTACGAGCAGTACTTC. This encodes CASSSTSGTYEQYF.